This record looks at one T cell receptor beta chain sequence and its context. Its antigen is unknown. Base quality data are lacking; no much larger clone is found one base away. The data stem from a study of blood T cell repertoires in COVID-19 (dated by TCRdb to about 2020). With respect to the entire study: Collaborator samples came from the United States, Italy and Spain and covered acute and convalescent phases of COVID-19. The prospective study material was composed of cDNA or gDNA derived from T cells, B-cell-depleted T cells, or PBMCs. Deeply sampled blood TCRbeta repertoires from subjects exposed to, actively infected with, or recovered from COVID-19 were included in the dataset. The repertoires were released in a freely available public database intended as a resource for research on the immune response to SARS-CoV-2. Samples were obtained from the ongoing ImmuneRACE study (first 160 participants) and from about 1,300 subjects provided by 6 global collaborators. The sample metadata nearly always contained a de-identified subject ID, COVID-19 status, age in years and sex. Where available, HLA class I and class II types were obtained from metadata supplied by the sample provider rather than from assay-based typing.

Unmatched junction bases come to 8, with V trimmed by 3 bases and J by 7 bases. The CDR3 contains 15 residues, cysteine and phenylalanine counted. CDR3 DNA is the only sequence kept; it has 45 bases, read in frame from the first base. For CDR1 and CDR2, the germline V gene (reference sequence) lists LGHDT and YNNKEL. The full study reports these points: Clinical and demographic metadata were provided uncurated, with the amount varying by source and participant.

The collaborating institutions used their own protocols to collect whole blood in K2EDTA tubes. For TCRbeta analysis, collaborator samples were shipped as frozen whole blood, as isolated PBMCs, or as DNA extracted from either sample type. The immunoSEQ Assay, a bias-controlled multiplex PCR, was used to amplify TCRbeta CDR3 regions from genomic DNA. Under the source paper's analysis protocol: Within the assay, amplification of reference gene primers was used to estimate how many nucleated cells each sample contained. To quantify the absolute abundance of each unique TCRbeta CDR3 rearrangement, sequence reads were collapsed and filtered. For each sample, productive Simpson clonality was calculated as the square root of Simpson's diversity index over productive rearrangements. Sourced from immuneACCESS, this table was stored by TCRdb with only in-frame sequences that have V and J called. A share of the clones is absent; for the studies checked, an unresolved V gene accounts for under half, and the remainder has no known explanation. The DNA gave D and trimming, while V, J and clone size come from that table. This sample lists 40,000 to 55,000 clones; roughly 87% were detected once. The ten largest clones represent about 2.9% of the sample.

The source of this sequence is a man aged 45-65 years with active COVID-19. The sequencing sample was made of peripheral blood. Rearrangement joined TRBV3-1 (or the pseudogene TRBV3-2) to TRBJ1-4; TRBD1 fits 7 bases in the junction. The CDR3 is CASSQGQLTGEKLFF. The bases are TGTGCCAGCAGCCAGGGACAGTTGACGGGTGAAAAACTGTTTTTT.